The 21 T cell receptor beta chains presented below share a single source sample, sequenced in a study of graft-versus-host responses after intestinal transplantation. Profiled with immunoSEQ multiplex PCR; TCRdb holds only in-frame clones, not every one. The repertoire holds about 97,000 clones, with around 90% as singletons. Material: PBMCs, obtained about 450 days after intestinal transplant. These receptors were taken from a human patient who received an intestinal transplant, so some T cells may come from the graft donor.

The genes are TRBV13 and TRBJ2-5, with 8 bases fitting TRBD1. The CDR3 is 15 residues long. The germline V gene has CDR1 PRHDT and CDR2 FYEKMQ (reference sequence). Trimming took 8 bases from V and 5 from J; bases not matched to a gene: 13. The CDR3 DNA reads as TGTGCCAGCGCTTATACCGGGACAGGCGGTGAGACCCAGTACTTC. This codes for CASAYTGTGGETQYF. The full variable domain, rest sourced from reference TRBV13 and TRBJ2-5, is AAGVIQSPRHLIKEKRETATLKCYPIPRHDTVYWYQQGPGQDPQFLISFYEKMQSDKGSIPDRFSAQQFSDYHSELNMSSLELGDSALYFCASAYTGTGGETQYFGPGTRLLVL.

The gene calls are TRBV6-1 and TRBJ2-3, with TRBD1 matching over 7 bases. The CDR3 sequence is 15 residues long. The germline gives CDR1 MNHNS, CDR2 SASEGT. V gave up 6 bases and J gave up 2 bases; unmatched junction bases: 8. CDR3 sequence (DNA): TGTGCCAGCAGACCTAGACAGGGATCCACAGATACGCAGTATTTT. This translates into CASRPRQGSTDTQYF.

The table lists this clone with a few counts. The CDR3 DNA reads as TGTGCCAGCAGTTTGGTGGGGTCACCCCTCCACTTT. This gives the protein CASSLVGSPLHF. The chain has TRBV27 and TRBJ1-6; unclear D gene. V was trimmed by 3 bases and J by 10 bases, leaving 7 bases between them. The CDR3 runs to 12 residues. CDR1 and CDR2 (germline): MNHEY, SMNVEV (reference sequence).

The chain has TRBV21-1 and TRBJ1-2; TRBD1 is taken as the D call from the table, unchecked against the DNA. TRBV21-1 is noted as a pseudogene. This CDR3 region has 16 residues. DNA of the CDR3: TGTGCCAGCAGCAAAGGGGTGGGGGCCCTTAAGTATGGCTACACCTTC. This codes for CASSKGVGALKYGYTF.

This clone was found once. CDR3 nucleotide sequence: TGTGCCAGCTCACCTACTTATCTGGATGGCTACACCTTC. It specifies CASSPTYLDGYTF. V and J are TRBV18 and TRBJ1-2, with D unclear. Germline-derived CDR1 and CDR2 are KGHSH and LQKENI. The ends were cut back, 3 bases at V and 6 bases at J, with 11 bases in the middle. The CDR3 totals 13 residues.

The V and J genes are TRBV18 and TRBJ2-1; no reliable D call. Trimming stripped 3 bases from V and 3 bases from J, with 18 bases between. Germline V gene lookup returns CDR1 KGHSH and CDR2 LQKENI. CDR3 length: 17 amino acids. As DNA, the CDR3 is TGTGCCAGCTCACCCTACTTAGGGTTCGGAAACTACAATGAGCAGTTCTTC. It encodes CASSPYLGFGNYNEQFF.

A note on this clone: Its ends do not fully match the called genes, so a read error is possible. The sample carries other DNA sequences with the same CDR3. This chain uses TRBV5-4 with TRBJ1-6; D unclear. Germline assignment: CDR1 SGHNT and CDR2 YYREEE (reference sequence). The CDR3 consists of 15 residues. This chain's CDR3 is CASSVTGRENSPLHF. The CDR3 DNA follows: TGCGCCAGCAGCGTGACCGGTAGGGAGAATTCACCCCTCCACTTT.

This clone was detected once. This sequence joins TRBV19 and TRBJ2-2; D is uncertain. The V and J ends lost 4 bases and 4 bases respectively, with 10 bases between them. Per the germline V gene, CDR1 is LNHDA and CDR2 is SQIVND (reference sequence). This CDR3 has 14 amino acids. The CDR3 reads CASSRDFGTGELFF. For the CDR3, the DNA is TGTGCCAGTAGTAGGGATTTTGGCACCGGGGAGCTGTTTTTT.

This rearrangement joins TRBV6-1 to TRBJ1-6; a weak D match, TRBD1 (6 bases). The germline V and J ends were trimmed by 3 bases and 4 bases, with 16 bases remaining between them. Germline assignment: CDR1 MNHNS and CDR2 SASEGT. The CDR3 is 17 amino acids. CDR3 loop: CASSDLGGQGYNSPLHF. DNA for the CDR3: TGTGCCAGCAGTGATCTCGGGGGGCAGGGATATAATTCACCCCTCCACTTT.

A note on this clone: Within the sample, other DNA sequences also encode this same CDR3. The genes are TRBV6-5 and TRBJ1-5; D uncertain. Per germline, CDR1 MNHEY and CDR2 SVGAGI. Trimming removed 0 bases from V and 4 bases from J, with 10 bases in between. CDR3 length equals 15 residues. For the CDR3, the DNA is TGTGCCAGCAGTTACTCGGGTAATAGTAATCAGCCCCAGCATTTT. Protein: CASSYSGNSNQPQHF.

The gene calls are TRBV5-1 and TRBJ2-2; 9 nucleotides line up with TRBD1. From germline, CDR1 is SGHRS and CDR2 YFSETQ. This CDR3 region has 13 residues. J lost 5 bases, V lost 5 bases, and 1 base had no gene match. The CDR3 is CASRTGGTGELFF. The CDR3 DNA sequence: TGCGCCAGCAGGACAGGGGGTACCGGGGAGCTGTTTTTT. The variable domain in full, with the rest retrieved from reference TRBV5-1 and TRBJ2-2, is KAGVTQTPRYLIKTRGQQVTLSCSPISGHRSVSWYQQTPGQGLQFLFEYFSETQRNKGNFPGRFSGRQFSNSRSEMNVSTLELGDSALYLCASRTGGTGELFFGEGSRLTVL.

This chain joins TRBV7-2 and TRBJ2-3; the match to TRBD2 covers 13 bases. The CDR3 covers 16 residues. V lost 5 bases, J lost 7 bases, and 9 bases stayed unmatched. The germline CDR1 and CDR2 sequences are SGHTA and FQGNSA. CDR3 coding DNA: TGTGCCAGCAGCGGTAGACTAGCGGGGGGCACTCATACGCAGTATTTT. The encoded protein is CASSGRLAGGTHTQYF.

In this sample, this clone turned up once. The chain combines TRBV9 with TRBJ2-2; D assignment may be TRBD1 or TRBD2 (5 bases each). The CDR3 consists of 14 residues. Trimming pared 0 bases from V and 5 bases from J, leaving 8 bases between. CDR1 is SGDLS, CDR2 YYNGEE, per germline. The CDR3 DNA reads as TGTGCCAGCAGCGTAGGGGGGACGACCGGGGAGCTGTTTTTT. Encoded protein: CASSVGGTTGELFF.

This clone was recorded a few times. The rearrangement uses TRBV19 and TRBJ1-2; unclear D gene. This CDR3 comprises 13 residues. V gave up 5 bases and J gave up 7 bases, with 14 bases separating them. Germline-derived CDR1 and CDR2 are LNHDA and SQIVND (reference sequence). The CDR3: CASSHYDLPGYTF. The DNA for the CDR3 is TGTGCCAGTAGTCATTATGACCTGCCTGGCTACACCTTC.

The rearrangement links TRBV11-2 to TRBJ1-5, with a tentative D call TRBD1 (6 bases). Germline-derived CDR1 and CDR2 are SGHAT and FQNNGV. The CDR3 covers 13 residues. CDR3 loop: CARGQAGNQPQHF. Written as DNA, the CDR3 is TGTGCGCGGGGGCAGGCCGGGAATCAGCCCCAGCATTTT.

The rearrangement links TRBV2 to TRBJ1-5; D is possibly TRBD1 (5 bases). Trimming cost V 2 bases and J 0 bases, with 11 bases left between them. This CDR3 region has 16 residues. Germline CDR1 reads SNHLY; CDR2 reads FYNNEI. The CDR3 DNA sequence: TGTGCCAGCAGTGAAACGAGGGGACTTAGCAATCAGCCCCAGCATTTT. Its protein is CASSETRGLSNQPQHF. Variable domain in full (rest from reference TRBV2 and TRBJ1-5): EPEVTQTPSHQVTQMGQEVILRCVPISNHLYFYWYRQILGQKVEFLVSFYNNEISEKSEIFDDQFSVERPDGSNFTLKIRSTKLEDSAMYFCASSETRGLSNQPQHFGDGTRLSIL.

The V call is TRBV4-1, the J call TRBJ2-1, with D maybe TRBD2 (5 bases). The CDR3 consists of 15 residues. V lost 0 bases to trimming and J lost 8 bases, with 14 bases between them. CDR1 is MGHRA and CDR2 is YSYEKL in the germline V gene. CDR3 coding DNA: TGCGCCAGCAGCCAAGATTCGGACTGGTCGGATGAGCAGTTCTTC. This encodes CASSQDSDWSDEQFF.

This sequence joins TRBV9 and TRBJ1-4; no reliable D call. Germline lookup yields CDR1 SGDLS and CDR2 YYNGEE. CDR3 length equals 14 residues. Trimming took 4 bases from V and 2 from J, leaving 9 bases between them. This CDR3 is CASSPVATNEKLFF. Written as DNA, the CDR3 is TGTGCCAGCAGCCCCGTGGCGACTAATGAAAAACTGTTTTTT.

The chain couples TRBV6-1 to TRBJ2-7; the D is unclear. V lost 6 bases and J lost 2, with 2 bases in between. This CDR3 is built from 10 residues. Germline assignment: CDR1 MNHNS and CDR2 SASEGT. CDR3 nucleotides: TGTGCCAGCAGCACCTACGAGCAGTACTTC. As protein: CASSTYEQYF.

V usage is TRBV4-2 and J usage is TRBJ2-5; D gene ambiguous. Germline loops: CDR1 LGHNA, CDR2 YNFKEQ. CDR3 length equals 13 residues. The V and J ends lost 5 bases and 2 bases respectively, with 9 bases between them. The CDR3 nucleotides are TGTGCCAGCAGCTTCAGCGAGCAAGAGACCCAGTACTTC. Translated, it gives CASSFSEQETQYF.

This chain connects TRBV7-9 to TRBJ1-2; D gene uncertain. This CDR3 contains 17 residues. Germline CDR1 SEHNR, CDR2 FQNEAQ (reference sequence). V shed 2 bases and J shed 4 bases, with 20 bases lying between them. DNA of the CDR3: TGTGCCAGCAGCTTAAGATCAGGCCCAGTTCCCGTCTATGGCTACACCTTC. This encodes CASSLRSGPVPVYGYTF.